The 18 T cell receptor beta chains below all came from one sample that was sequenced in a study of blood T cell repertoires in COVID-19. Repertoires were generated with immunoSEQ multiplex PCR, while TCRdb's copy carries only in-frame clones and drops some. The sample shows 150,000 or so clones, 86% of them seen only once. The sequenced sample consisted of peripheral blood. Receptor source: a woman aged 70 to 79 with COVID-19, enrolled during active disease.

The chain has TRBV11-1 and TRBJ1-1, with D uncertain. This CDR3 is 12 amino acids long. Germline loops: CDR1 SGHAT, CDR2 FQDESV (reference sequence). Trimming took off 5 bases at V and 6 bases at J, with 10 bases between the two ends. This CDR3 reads CASSGRSPEAFF. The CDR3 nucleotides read TGTGCCAGCAGCGGTCGGTCCCCTGAAGCTTTCTTT.

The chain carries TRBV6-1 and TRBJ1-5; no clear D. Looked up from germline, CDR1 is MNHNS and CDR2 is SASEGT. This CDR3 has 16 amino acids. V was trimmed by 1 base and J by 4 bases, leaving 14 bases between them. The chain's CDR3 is CASSEGTWLQNQPQHF. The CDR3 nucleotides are TGTGCCAGCAGTGAAGGAACATGGCTACAGAATCAGCCCCAGCATTTT.

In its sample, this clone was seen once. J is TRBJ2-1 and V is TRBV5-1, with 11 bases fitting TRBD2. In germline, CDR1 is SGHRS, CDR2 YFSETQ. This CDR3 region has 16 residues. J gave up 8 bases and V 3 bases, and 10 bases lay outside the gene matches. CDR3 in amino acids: CASSSGVAGGIDEQFF. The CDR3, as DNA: TGCGCCAGCAGCTCGGGAGTAGCGGGGGGGATCGATGAGCAGTTCTTC.

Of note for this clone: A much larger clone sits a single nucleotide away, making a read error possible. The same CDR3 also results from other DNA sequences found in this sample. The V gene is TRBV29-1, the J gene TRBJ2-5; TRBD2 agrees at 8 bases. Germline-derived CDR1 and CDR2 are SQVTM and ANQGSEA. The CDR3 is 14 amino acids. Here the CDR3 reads CWVGGPGGGETQYF. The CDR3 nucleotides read TGCTGGGTGGGGGGACCGGGGGGGGGAGAGACCCAGTACTTC.

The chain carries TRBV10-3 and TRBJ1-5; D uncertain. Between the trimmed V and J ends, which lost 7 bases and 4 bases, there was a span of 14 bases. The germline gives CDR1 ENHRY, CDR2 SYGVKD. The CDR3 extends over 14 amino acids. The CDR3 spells CAIKGAQNNQPQHF. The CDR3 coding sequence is TGTGCCATCAAGGGAGCACAGAATAATCAGCCCCAGCATTTT.

The CDR3 is CASSSDRGQTQYF. The CDR3 DNA sequence: TGTGCCAGCAGCTCAGACAGGGGACAGACCCAGTACTTC. This chain connects TRBV5-4 to TRBJ2-5, with TRBD1 matching 8 bases. Per the germline V gene, CDR1 is SGHNT and CDR2 is YYREEE (reference sequence). With 3 bases clipped from V and 6 bases from J, the junction kept 4 bases outside the gene matches. The CDR3 has 13 amino acids.

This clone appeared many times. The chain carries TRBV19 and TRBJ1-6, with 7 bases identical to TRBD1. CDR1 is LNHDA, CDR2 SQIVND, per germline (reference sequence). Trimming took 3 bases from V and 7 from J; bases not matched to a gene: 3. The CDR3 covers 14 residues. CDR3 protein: CASSIWDRNSPLHF. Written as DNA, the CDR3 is TGTGCCAGTAGTATCTGGGACAGAAATTCACCCCTCCACTTT.

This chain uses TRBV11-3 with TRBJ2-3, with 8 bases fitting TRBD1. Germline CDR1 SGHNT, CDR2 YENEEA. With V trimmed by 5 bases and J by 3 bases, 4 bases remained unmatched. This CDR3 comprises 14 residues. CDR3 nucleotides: TGTGCCAGCAGCCCACGGACAGGGACAGATACGCAGTATTTT. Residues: CASSPRTGTDTQYF.

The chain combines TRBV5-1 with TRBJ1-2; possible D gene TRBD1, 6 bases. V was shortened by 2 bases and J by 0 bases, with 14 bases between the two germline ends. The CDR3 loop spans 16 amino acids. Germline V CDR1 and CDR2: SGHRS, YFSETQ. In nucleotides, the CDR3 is TGCGCCAGCAGCTTAGTACAGGGAAAGGCTAACTATGGCTACACCTTC. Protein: CASSLVQGKANYGYTF.

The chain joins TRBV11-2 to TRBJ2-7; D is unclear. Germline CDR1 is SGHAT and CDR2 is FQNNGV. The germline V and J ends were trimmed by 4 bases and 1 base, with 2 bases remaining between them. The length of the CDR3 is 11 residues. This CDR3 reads CASSSSYEQYF. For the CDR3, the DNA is TGTGCCAGCAGCTCTTCCTACGAGCAGTACTTC.

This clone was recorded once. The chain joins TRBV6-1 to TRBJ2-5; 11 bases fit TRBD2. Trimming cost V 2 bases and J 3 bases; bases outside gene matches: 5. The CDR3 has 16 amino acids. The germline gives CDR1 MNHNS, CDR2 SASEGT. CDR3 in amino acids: CASSEPIAGGKETQYF. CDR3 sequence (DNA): TGTGCCAGCAGTGAACCAATAGCGGGGGGGAAAGAGACCCAGTACTTC.

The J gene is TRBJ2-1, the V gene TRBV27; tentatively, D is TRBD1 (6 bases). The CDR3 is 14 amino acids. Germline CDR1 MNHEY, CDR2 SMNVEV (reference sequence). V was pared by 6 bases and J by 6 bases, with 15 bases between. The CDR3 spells CASSLVDRPNEQFF. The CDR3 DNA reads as TGTGCCAGCAGCTTAGTTGACAGGCCCAATGAGCAGTTCTTC.

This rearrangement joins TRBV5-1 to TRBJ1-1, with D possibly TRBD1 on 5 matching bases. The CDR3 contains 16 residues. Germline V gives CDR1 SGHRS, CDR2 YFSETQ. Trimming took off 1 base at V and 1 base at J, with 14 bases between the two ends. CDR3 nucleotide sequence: TGCGCCAGCAGCTTGAGGGGTGCGGGAGGGAACACTGAAGCTTTCTTT. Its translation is CASSLRGAGGNTEAFF. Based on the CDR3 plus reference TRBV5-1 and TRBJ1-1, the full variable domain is KAGVTQTPRYLIKTRGQQVTLSCSPISGHRSVSWYQQTPGQGLQFLFEYFSETQRNKGNFPGRFSGRQFSNSRSEMNVSTLELGDSALYLCASSLRGAGGNTEAFFGQGTRLTVV.

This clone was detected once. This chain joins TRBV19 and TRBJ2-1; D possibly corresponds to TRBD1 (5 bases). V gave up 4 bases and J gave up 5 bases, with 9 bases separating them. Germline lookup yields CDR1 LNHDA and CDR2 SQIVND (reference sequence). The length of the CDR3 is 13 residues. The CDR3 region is CASSRRQHNEQFF. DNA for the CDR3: TGTGCCAGTAGTAGGCGACAGCACAATGAGCAGTTCTTC.

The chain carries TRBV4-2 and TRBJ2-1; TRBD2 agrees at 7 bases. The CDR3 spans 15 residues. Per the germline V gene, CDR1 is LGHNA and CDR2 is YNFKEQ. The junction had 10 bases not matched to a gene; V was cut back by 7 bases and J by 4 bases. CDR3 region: CASKDGTSDYNEQFF. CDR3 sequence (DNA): TGTGCCAGCAAGGATGGCACTAGCGATTACAATGAGCAGTTCTTC.

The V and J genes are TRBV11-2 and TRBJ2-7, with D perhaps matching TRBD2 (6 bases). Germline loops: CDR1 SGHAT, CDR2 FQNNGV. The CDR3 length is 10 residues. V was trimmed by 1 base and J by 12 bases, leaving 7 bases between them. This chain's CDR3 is CASSLVAVYF. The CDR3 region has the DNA TGTGCCAGCAGCTTAGTAGCGGTGTACTTC.

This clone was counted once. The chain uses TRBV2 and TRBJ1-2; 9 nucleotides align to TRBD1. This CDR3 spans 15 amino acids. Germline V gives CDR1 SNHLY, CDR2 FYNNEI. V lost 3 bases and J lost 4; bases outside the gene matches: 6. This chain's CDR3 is CASSERTGGGYGYTF. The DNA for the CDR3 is TGTGCCAGCAGTGAGAGAACAGGGGGCGGCTATGGCTACACCTTC.

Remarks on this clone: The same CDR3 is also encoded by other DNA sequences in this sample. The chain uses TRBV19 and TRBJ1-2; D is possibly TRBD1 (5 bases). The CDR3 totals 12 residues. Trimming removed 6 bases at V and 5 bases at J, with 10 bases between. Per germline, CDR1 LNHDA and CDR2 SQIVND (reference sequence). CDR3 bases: TGTGCCAGTAGCGGACAATCTTATGGCTACACCTTC. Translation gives CASSGQSYGYTF.